This T cell receptor beta chain was documented in a study of siplizumab effects on memory and regulatory T cells (dated by TCRdb to the late 2010s). Regarding the research as a whole: The study looked at the effect of siplizumab, an anti-CD2 antibody, on alloreactive T-cell subsets in allogeneic mixed lymphocyte reactions made from human PBMCs.

The library was prepared using the immunoSEQ multiplex PCR assay. Roughly 10^5 TCR templates per sample were assayed on the deep sequencing platform. Genomic DNA extracted from sorted T cells was used for TCRbeta CDR3 sequencing. In the original analysis: The R programming language was used for clonal analysis of the TCRbeta CDR3 data. Comparing unstimulated samples against CFSE-low samples taken after the reaction was how alloreactive CD4+ and CD8+ clones were defined. Regulatory or non-regulatory origin of alloreactive CD4+ clones was assigned by matching sequences to the sorted unstimulated Treg and non-Treg repertoires. Imported from immuneACCESS, the table was reduced by TCRdb to in-frame sequences with V and J called. These copies leave out some clones; in studies compared against another copy, an unresolved V gene accounts for under half, and the cause of the remainder is not known. V and J calls and clone size are given by that table; D and trimming were obtained from the DNA. Within this sample are approximately 60,000 clones, with roughly 96% of them counted one time only. The ten largest clonotypes hold approximately 0.1% of the sample.

Unstimulated CD4+ memory cells were also sequenced in three donor pairs, together with CD4+ naive, CD8+ TEMRA, CD8+ naive and CD8+ effector memory subsets. Sorted unstimulated T cells, along with proliferating T cells recovered from mixed lymphocyte reactions, underwent TCRbeta CDR3 sequencing. Fresh whole blood from around 11 HLA-typed healthy donors was used to isolate PBMCs. What the work shows at the level of the full study, not this receptor alone: Sequences below about 10^-5 frequency were poorly captured, so only a minor fraction of alloreactive clones could be mapped to unstimulated subsets. Whether proliferating Tregs from siplizumab cultures were suppressive was not functionally confirmed. Unstimulated naive T cells appeared more diverse than memory T cells, and naive cells seemed to contribute substantially to the alloresponse. The cumulative frequency of alloreactive sequences traceable to unstimulated CD4+ memory T cells was significantly reduced by siplizumab. Roughly 75-96% of proliferating CD4+ or CD8+ clones could not be assigned a naive or memory phenotype. In reactions with siplizumab, an average of approximately 70% of mappable alloreactive CD4+ clones were Treg-derived, compared with about 27% in control reactions.

CDR1 and CDR2 are read off the germline V gene as SNHLY and FYNNEI. Spanning cysteine to phenylalanine, the CDR3 consists of 11 amino acids. Of all the DNA, just the CDR3 is kept, 33 bases in frame from base 1. V is pared back by 11 bases and J by 5 bases, with 12 bases lying between the germline termini. The table lists this clone with a count of one. Its target antigen remains unknown. No clone much larger than this one lies a single base away; base qualities are absent. Sequenced input: naive CD8+ T cells sorted from blood. This specimen's cell subset or site label, per the study, means: unstimulated naive T cells. The TCR originated in a human donor in good health. This chain joins TRBV2 to TRBJ1-2, and the D gene may be TRBD1, 5 bases matching. The CDR3 region reads CALIRGYGYTF. The sequence in DNA is TGTGCCCTTATTCGGGGGTATGGCTACACCTTC.